This entry lists 25 T cell receptor beta chains sequenced from one sample in a study of T cells in Graves' hyperthyroidism and ophthalmopathy. It was RNA transcripts that yielded the amplified TCR beta CDR3 regions. RT-PCR in the first round (using the HTBI primer set) targeted the TCR CDR3. TCRdb re-derived calls from the multiplex PCR reads in MiXCR, one entry per CDR3 protein. The table has some 360,000 distinct CDR3 sequences, over 11% seen once; the top ten hold 9.5% to 12%. The material sequenced was blood. These receptors all come from an older woman with Graves' hyperthyroidism.

This clonotype was found many times. The chain carries TRBV20-1 and TRBJ1-1; no clear D gene. CDR3 size: 14 residues. Deletions cut 0 bases from V and 7 bases from J, with 15 bases between. CDR1 is DFQATT, CDR2 SNEGSKA, per germline (reference sequence). CDR3 sequence reads: CSARDQLGWNEAFF. The CDR3 DNA is TGCAGTGCTAGAGATCAGCTAGGGTGGAATGAAGCTTTCTTT.

This clonotype appeared a few times. The chain combines TRBV9 with TRBJ2-1; no clear D. V was cut by 0 bases and J by 7 bases, with 17 bases left in between. CDR3 length equals 16 residues. CDR1 is SGDLS, CDR2 YYNGEE, per germline. The CDR3 DNA is TGTGCCAGCAGCGTAGAGCCGGCAGGAAGGGTGAATGAGCAGTTCTTC. Its protein product is CASSVEPAGRVNEQFF.

On this clonotype itself: Possible read error: a much larger clone is one base away. The rearrangement uses TRBV24-1 and TRBJ2-2, with TRBD2 matching 12 bases. Germline V gene lookup returns CDR1 KGHDR and CDR2 SFDVKD. The junction had 7 bases not matched to a gene; V was cut back by 2 bases and J by 7 bases. This CDR3 contains 17 residues. The CDR3 bases are TGTGCCACCAGTGATTACACCGGACTAGCGGGAAACGGGGAGCTGTTTTTT. Amino acid sequence: CATSDYTGLAGNGELFF.

This clonotype was seen only a few times. V gene TRBV7-6 combines with J gene TRBJ2-5; TRBD1 agrees at 7 bases. The CDR3 consists of 14 residues. The germline V gene encodes CDR1 SGHVS and CDR2 FNYEAQ. The V gene end was trimmed by 2 bases and the J gene end by 5 bases; junction bases not matched to a gene: 5. CDR3 loop: CASSLYEGAETQYF. The CDR3 DNA follows: TGTGCCAGCAGCTTATACGAGGGGGCTGAGACCCAGTACTTC. Full variable domain (missing parts from reference TRBV7-6 and TRBJ2-5): GAGVSQSPRYKVTKRGQDVALRCDPISGHVSLYWYRQALGQGPEFLTYFNYEAQQDKSGLPNDRFSAERPEGSISTLTIQRTEQRDSAMYRCASSLYEGAETQYFGPGTRLLVL.

This clonotype showed up many times. J is TRBJ2-1 and V is TRBV6-1; TRBD1 matches 7 bases. This CDR3 contains 16 residues. The V gene's germline CDR1 is MNHNS and CDR2 SASEGT. V lost 5 bases and J lost 6; bases outside the gene matches: 13. CDR3 nucleotide sequence: TGTGCCAGCAGTCTCCCCGGGACAGCAAAGGGCAATGAGCAGTTCTTC. Its translation is CASSLPGTAKGNEQFF.

This clonotype was counted at least ten times. The chain carries TRBV2 and TRBJ1-5; 7 nucleotides agree with TRBD1. Germline values: CDR1 SNHLY, CDR2 FYNNEI. The CDR3 runs to 17 residues. Trimming cost V 7 bases and J 0 bases; bases outside gene matches: 12. CDR3 DNA sequence: TGTGCCAGCACCCTTACTACAGGGGAATTTAGCAATCAGCCCCAGCATTTT. Its protein is CASTLTTGEFSNQPQHF.

The sample holds many counts of this clonotype. V is TRBV29-1 and J is TRBJ2-1; 7 nucleotides agree with TRBD1. This CDR3 comprises 17 residues. The trim removed 3 bases at V and 4 bases at J, leaving 15 bases unmatched. The germline V gene has CDR1 SQVTM and CDR2 ANQGSEA. The DNA for the CDR3 is TGCAGCGTTGAGTCTTTGGGGACAGTTGGGGGATACAATGAGCAGTTCTTC. It specifies CSVESLGTVGGYNEQFF.

As for this clonotype: Possible read error: a much larger clone is one base away. V is TRBV7-9 and J is TRBJ1-5, with TRBD1 identical over 9 bases. CDR3 length: 14 residues. Germline CDR1 SEHNR, CDR2 FQNEAQ (reference sequence). CDR3 nucleotides: TGTACCAGCAGCTCGGGGACAGGGAAGCAGCCCCAGCATTTT. Translating it yields CTSSSGTGKQPQHF.

This clonotype was recorded many times. The gene calls are TRBV20-1 and TRBJ1-1, with 8 bases aligning to TRBD1. The CDR3 loop spans 17 amino acids. CDR1 is DFQATT and CDR2 is SNEGSKA in the germline V gene (reference sequence). The J segment lost 3 bases and the V segment lost 0 bases, leaving 12 bases of the junction unmatched. The DNA of the CDR3 is TGCAGTGCTAGAGACCAATTAATAGGACAGGGATACACTGAAGCTTTCTTT. Its translation: CSARDQLIGQGYTEAFF.

The chain joins TRBV20-1 to TRBJ1-1, with D unresolved. The V end was cut by 5 bases, the J end by 4 bases, with 8 bases between. Germline loops: CDR1 DFQATT, CDR2 SNEGSKA (reference sequence). The CDR3 consists of 11 residues. Here the CDR3 reads CSAPRTTEAFF. The DNA for the CDR3 is TGCAGTGCTCCCCGGACCACTGAAGCTTTCTTT.

About this clonotype: A much larger clone differs by one base, so this may be a read error. V usage is TRBV3-1 and J usage is TRBJ2-5; perhaps TRBD1 as D (5 bases). Germline assignment: CDR1 LGHDT and CDR2 YNNKEL (reference sequence). This CDR3 spans 15 amino acids. Trimming took 3 bases from V and 5 from J, leaving 16 bases between them. This chain's CDR3 is CASSQRDKGRETQYF. The CDR3 DNA sequence: TGTGCCAGCAGCCAGCGAGACAAGGGGCGGGAGACCCAGTACTTC.

This clonotype was observed at least ten times. V is TRBV7-8 and J is TRBJ2-1, with no clear D. Trimming pared 0 bases from V and 3 bases from J, leaving 6 bases between. This CDR3 region has 14 residues. Germline assignment: CDR1 SGHVS and CDR2 FQNEAQ. In DNA form, the CDR3 reads TGTGCCAGCAGCTTAGCCAGCTACTACAATGAGCAGTTCTTC. Residues: CASSLASYYNEQFF.

V usage is TRBV20-1 and J usage is TRBJ1-1, with 7 bases fitting TRBD1. V shed 1 base, J shed 11 bases, and the junction held 10 bases outside the gene matches. CDR3 length: 13 residues. CDR1 and CDR2 from the germline V gene are DFQATT and SNEGSKA (reference sequence). CDR3 in DNA: TGCAGTGCTAGAGCGACAGGGTCTCAGCGGGCTTTCTTT. This codes for CSARATGSQRAFF.

Worth noting for this clonotype: One junction end does not reproduce the germline sequence, and a read error may be involved. The rearrangement uses TRBV13 and TRBJ2-1; TRBD2 agrees at 9 bases. Germline V gene sequence: CDR1 PRHDT, CDR2 FYEKMQ (reference sequence). The CDR3 is 16 amino acids. The CDR3 region has the DNA TGTGCCAGCACCCCTTTGGAGGTAGCGGGAGTCCATGAGGAGTTCTTC. Amino acid sequence: CASTPLEVAGVHEEFF. Variable domain in full (rest from reference TRBV13 and TRBJ2-1): AAGVIQSPRHLIKEKRETATLKCYPIPRHDTVYWYQQGPGQDPQFLISFYEKMQSDKGSIPDRFSAQQFSDYHSELNMSSLELGDSALYFCASTPLEVAGVHEEFFGPGTRLTVL.

This clonotype was recorded a few times. The chain couples TRBV6-1 to TRBJ2-2, with 8 positions matching TRBD2. From germline, CDR1 is MNHNS and CDR2 SASEGT. Trimming at V came to 5 bases and at J to 8 bases, leaving 10 bases not matched to a gene. This CDR3 has 15 residues. The CDR3, as DNA: TGTGCCAGCAGTTGGGCGGGGGGCGCATCAGGGGAGCTGTTTTTT. Translation: CASSWAGGASGELFF.

This rearrangement joins TRBV20-1 to TRBJ1-2; 8 positions match TRBD1. The CDR3 spans 13 residues. Germline V gene data show CDR1 as DFQATT and CDR2 as SNEGSKA (reference sequence). With V trimmed by 5 bases and J by 7 bases, 9 bases remained unmatched. Here the CDR3 reads CSAGNGQGRGYTF. The DNA of the CDR3 is TGCAGTGCTGGCAATGGACAGGGCCGTGGCTACACCTTC.

The chain couples TRBV28 to TRBJ2-7; D may match TRBD1 or TRBD2 (5 bases each). Trimming pared 8 bases from V and 9 bases from J, leaving 14 bases between. Germline assignment: CDR1 MDHEN and CDR2 SYDVKM. The CDR3 is made up of 11 amino acids. CDR3 sequence (DNA): TGTGCCAGCCGGGGCTTACGAGGGCAGTACTTC. Its translation is CASRGLRGQYF.

This clonotype has at least ten counts. The chain has TRBV20-1 and TRBJ2-1, with 8 bases lining up with TRBD2. Germline V lookup: CDR1 DFQATT, CDR2 SNEGSKA (reference sequence). The CDR3 consists of 15 residues. V shed 6 bases and J 0 bases; nucleotides not matched to a gene: 7. The CDR3 loop is CSAPSGGSSYNEQFF. CDR3 coding DNA: TGCAGTGCGCCAAGCGGGGGTAGCTCCTACAATGAGCAGTTCTTC.

Many counts were recorded for this clonotype. The J gene is TRBJ2-1, the V gene TRBV7-9; 13 nucleotides line up with TRBD2. Germline-derived CDR1 and CDR2 are SEHNR and FQNEAQ (reference sequence). The CDR3 contains 16 residues. V was clipped by 4 bases and J by 5 bases; unmatched bases: 5. The CDR3 protein is CASSSWTSGRDNEQFF. CDR3 in DNA: TGTGCCAGCAGCTCCTGGACTAGCGGGAGAGACAATGAGCAGTTCTTC.

A few counts support this clonotype. The chain links TRBV19 to TRBJ1-1, with D unclear. This CDR3 contains 13 residues. CDR1 LNHDA and CDR2 SQIVND come from the germline V gene (reference sequence). V was clipped by 7 bases and J by 4 bases, with 13 bases between them. CDR3 DNA sequence: TGTGCCAGTACCCGTGGGGTGGCCACTGAAGCTTTCTTT. Translating it yields CASTRGVATEAFF.

Only a few counts were recorded for this clonotype. A junction end diverges from the germline sequence, so it may reflect a read error. V is TRBV6-1 and J is TRBJ1-5; possibly TRBD1 for D (6 bases). Germline V gene sequence: CDR1 MNHNS, CDR2 SASEGT. The CDR3 has 15 amino acids. The CDR3 DNA reads as TGTGCCAGCAGTGACACAGGGTATAGCGATCAGCCCCAGCATTTT. Its protein is CASSDTGYSDQPQHF.

This clonotype has ten or more counts. The chain uses TRBV27 and TRBJ2-5; 7 bases map to TRBD1. Germline V gives CDR1 MNHEY, CDR2 SMNVEV (reference sequence). The CDR3 contains 15 residues. The trim removed 4 bases at V and 2 bases at J, leaving 7 bases unmatched. The DNA of the CDR3 is TGTGCCAGCAGTTCGGAAGGGACAGAACAAGAGACCCAGTACTTC. This sequence encodes CASSSEGTEQETQYF.

There are many counts of this clonotype. The chain links TRBV11-3 to TRBJ2-7, with D maybe TRBD1 (5 bases). The CDR3 covers 13 residues. V dropped 5 bases and J dropped 3 bases, with 11 bases sitting between them. Per germline, CDR1 SGHNT and CDR2 YENEEA. DNA for the CDR3: TGTGCCAGCAGCCGATTCAGGGTCTACGAGCAGTACTTC. Protein sequence: CASSRFRVYEQYF.

This clonotype was seen only a few times. The chain couples TRBV7-9 to TRBJ2-2, with D perhaps TRBD2 (5 bases). Per germline, CDR1 SEHNR and CDR2 FQNEAQ (reference sequence). Trimming took off 1 base at V and 4 bases at J, with 10 bases between the two ends. The CDR3 sequence is 15 residues long. This CDR3 reads CASSLVPDFTGELFF. CDR3 bases: TGTGCCAGCAGCTTAGTACCGGACTTCACCGGGGAGCTGTTTTTT.

This clonotype was seen ten or more times. This chain links TRBV27 with TRBJ1-4; D is uncertain. CDR1 MNHEY and CDR2 SMNVEV come from the germline V gene (reference sequence). The length of the CDR3 is 14 residues. Deletions cut 3 bases from V and 2 bases from J, with 7 bases between. This CDR3 is CASSFEGTNEKLFF. The CDR3 DNA follows: TGTGCCAGCAGTTTTGAAGGGACTAATGAAAAACTGTTTTTT.